The 10 T cell receptor beta chains listed next were all sequenced from one sample in a study of lymphopenia after photon versus proton radiotherapy. The method was immunoSEQ multiplex PCR; TCRdb's version includes in-frame clones alone and lacks a portion of them. In the table there are around 25,000 clones, roughly 85% of which are singletons. The sequenced sample was peripheral blood, obtained from a patient treated with photon-based radiotherapy. Receptor source: a man aged 55 to 70 with pancreatic cancer.

The chain recombines TRBV5-1 with TRBJ1-2; no reliable D call. Germline values: CDR1 SGHRS, CDR2 YFSETQ. The CDR3 sequence is 13 residues long. The germline V and J ends were trimmed by 0 bases and 8 bases, with 11 bases remaining between them. The CDR3 sequence is CASSLESPNGYTF. Written as DNA, the CDR3 is TGCGCCAGCAGCTTGGAGTCCCCTAACGGCTACACCTTC.

This clone was seen a handful of times. The rearrangement joins TRBV10-3 to TRBJ1-6; no reliable D call. Germline V lookup: CDR1 ENHRY, CDR2 SYGVKD. This CDR3 comprises 15 residues. V was clipped by 5 bases and J by 2 bases, with 10 bases between them. CDR3 DNA sequence: TGTGCCATCAGTCAGGACGGAGCCTATAATTCACCCCTCCACTTT. Its protein is CAISQDGAYNSPLHF.

This chain joins TRBV10-3 and TRBJ2-5, with D perhaps TRBD1 (6 bases). Per germline, CDR1 ENHRY and CDR2 SYGVKD. V lost 3 bases, J lost 0 bases, and 14 bases lay in between. This CDR3 contains 16 residues. The DNA for the CDR3 is TGTGCCATCAGTGAAAGAGGGGGAGCTAACCAAGAGACCCAGTACTTC. Amino acid sequence: CAISERGGANQETQYF.

The CDR3 sequence is CSVNRDYGYTF. CDR3 sequence (DNA): TGCAGCGTAAACAGGGACTATGGCTACACCTTC. The chain employs TRBV29-1 and TRBJ1-2; the D gene is possibly TRBD1 (6 bases). CDR3 length: 11 residues. Between the trimmed V and J ends, which lost 6 bases and 3 bases, there was a span of 8 bases. The germline CDR1 and CDR2 sequences are SQVTM and ANQGSEA.

This chain joins TRBV30 and TRBJ1-2; D not certain. CDR1 is GTSNPN and CDR2 is SVGIG in the germline V gene (reference sequence). The CDR3 spans 12 residues. Trimming removed 0 bases at V and 3 bases at J, with 5 bases between. CDR3 sequence reads: CAWSVGYYGYTF. The CDR3 DNA is TGTGCCTGGAGTGTGGGGTACTATGGCTACACCTTC.

This clone occurred once. This rearrangement joins TRBV10-3 to TRBJ1-6, with TRBD1 identical over 7 bases. Germline-derived CDR1 and CDR2 are ENHRY and SYGVKD. Unmatched junction bases numbered 5, after V lost 3 bases and J lost 9 bases. The CDR3 has 14 amino acids. CDR3 DNA sequence: TGTGCCATCAGTGACTCAGGGGGGGGTTCACCCCTCCACTTT. Residues: CAISDSGGGSPLHF.

The chain combines TRBV6-1 with TRBJ2-4; D is unresolved. The CDR3 length is 10 residues. Trimming took off 6 bases at V and 7 bases at J, with 4 bases between the two ends. CDR1 MNHNS and CDR2 SASEGT come from the germline V gene. For the CDR3, the DNA is TGTGCCAGCAGGGAGAACATTCAGTACTTC. The encoded protein is CASRENIQYF.

V usage is TRBV5-4 and J usage is TRBJ2-7; D tentatively fits TRBD1 or TRBD2 (5 bases each). V lost 5 bases to trimming and J lost 2 bases, with 14 bases between them. The CDR3 totals 14 residues. CDR1 SGHNT and CDR2 YYREEE come from the germline V gene (reference sequence). As DNA, the CDR3 is TGTGCCAGCAGAACCGGGACGGACGCCTACGAGCAGTACTTC. Protein: CASRTGTDAYEQYF.

This rearrangement joins TRBV19 to TRBJ1-5, with D hard to call. V lost 4 bases to trimming and J lost 0 bases, with 7 bases between them. This CDR3 region has 14 residues. Germline assignment: CDR1 LNHDA and CDR2 SQIVND (reference sequence). CDR3: CASSTQNSNQPQHF. For the CDR3, the DNA is TGTGCCAGTAGTACCCAAAATAGCAATCAGCCCCAGCATTTT.

The V and J genes are TRBV7-2 and TRBJ1-2, with D possibly matching TRBD1 (6 bases). The CDR3 contains 14 residues. Germline V gene lookup returns CDR1 SGHTA and CDR2 FQGNSA. The ends were cut back, 5 bases at V and 5 bases at J, with 15 bases in the middle. The CDR3 DNA is TGTGCCAGCAGCCAACACAGGACAGTTTATGGCTACACCTTC. Protein: CASSQHRTVYGYTF.